This T cell receptor (beta chain) was sequenced in a study of blood T cell repertoires in COVID-19. On the study more broadly: Italy, Spain and the United States were the sources of the convalescent and acute COVID-19 samples. Sources were T cells, B-cell-depleted T cells, or PBMCs; the material itself was cDNA or gDNA.

The CDR3 totals 14 residues. Trimming cost V 4 bases and J 5 bases; bases outside gene matches: 4. The germline V gene has CDR1 SGHNT and CDR2 YYREEE (reference sequence). In the authors' workflow: From reference gene primer amplification, estimates of nucleated cell counts were derived. Here immunoSEQ multiplex PCR was the method, and the copy in TCRdb shows in-frame clones only, minus some. That table is the source of V, J and clone size, and D and trimming were worked out from the DNA. Counted here are roughly 60,000 clones, roughly 87% occurring once; the ten biggest clones make up about a tenth.

The rearrangement uses TRBV5-4 and TRBJ1-5, with 9 bases aligning to TRBD1. The sequence was collected from a human donor with acute or convalescent COVID-19. The donor label of this sample is uncertain. Material: peripheral blood. CDR3 DNA sequence: TGTGCCAGCAGCGATCGACAGGGGGATCAGCCCCAGCATTTT. It encodes CASSDRQGDQPQHF.